What follows is one TCR beta chain and its context. Its antigen is not known. This sample was included in a study of long-term antiretroviral therapy in people with HIV. Study results and limitations: Repertoires from HIV showed CDR3 length ranges narrower than those of controls.

Running of the v3.0 immunoSEQ assay took place at survey level. The method was immunoSEQ multiplex PCR; TCRdb's version includes in-frame clones alone and lacks a portion of them. The table records about 23,000 clones, roughly 82% of them present only once. The CDR3 loop spans 16 amino acids. CDR1 is SGHRS, CDR2 YFSETQ, per germline. V was cut by 1 base and J by 0 bases, with 14 bases left in between. Every specimen provided 1-10 million cryopreserved PBMC before DNA extraction took place. The chain has TRBV5-1 and TRBJ2-7, with a possible D match to TRBD1 (6 bases). This receptor was identified in a man aged 45 to 65 with HIV. The sample in question was unsorted PBMCs, obtained 0.3 years after starting antiretroviral therapy. The CDR3: CASSLTSGADSYEQYF. In DNA form, the CDR3 reads TGCGCCAGCAGCTTGACATCAGGGGCTGACTCCTACGAGCAGTACTTC.